The T cell receptor (beta chain) under discussion was sequenced for a study of T cell changes during pregnancy in multiple sclerosis. Trimming cost V 4 bases and J 0 bases, with 14 bases left between them. In germline, CDR1 is SGHTA, CDR2 FQGNSA. The CDR3 loop spans 16 amino acids. Libraries were prepared by immunoSEQ multiplex PCR; TCRdb keeps only in-frame clonotypes and omits some of them. Counted here are about 38,000 clones, roughly 93% occurring once; the ten biggest clones make up around 0.4%. This clone was observed a single time. The chain is built from TRBV7-2 and TRBJ2-3; D is unclear. This clonotype originated in a female donor with multiple sclerosis, enrolled in a pregnancy study. The specimen was CD4+ T cells from peripheral blood mononuclear cells, collected in the second trimester of pregnancy. The CDR3 loop reads CASSSTRLVSTDTQYF. CDR3 sequence (DNA): TGTGCCAGCAGCTCCACCCGACTTGTTAGCACAGATACGCAGTATTTT.